One TCR beta chain is described in this entry. The antigen is undetermined. The sample is drawn from a study of T cell responses to AZD1222 COVID-19 vaccine. In the study overall: Pooled samples include second doses given at about 4 or 12 weeks.

Looked up from germline, CDR1 is SGHDT and CDR2 is YYEEEE. V shed 0 bases and J shed 5 bases, with 8 bases lying between them. The CDR3 is made up of 13 amino acids. Clones were sequenced by immunoSEQ multiplex PCR, and TCRdb holds only the in-frame ones, with some missing. The sample lists some 120,000 clones, roughly 87% occurring once. Study findings and constraints: Breadth and depth of Spike-specific TCRs rose after two AZD1222 doses. Only five to seven AZD1222 recipients were seropositive at baseline.

The sample in question was peripheral blood, obtained on day 0 of AZD1222 vaccination. The TCR sequence derives from an adult in good health. The chain is built from TRBV5-6 and TRBJ1-1; D gene ambiguous. CDR3 sequence: CASSLGRKTEAFF. CDR3 in DNA: TGTGCCAGCAGCTTGGGACGGAAAACTGAAGCTTTCTTT.